The following is a T cell receptor beta chain sequence with its context. The target antigen is unknown. The sample belongs to a study of T cell responses to AZD1222 COVID-19 vaccine. Clones were sequenced by immunoSEQ multiplex PCR, and TCRdb holds only the in-frame ones, with some missing. There are about 140,000 clones in the sample, with over 2% held by the top ten. Whole-study results and caveats: Baseline serostatus was positive in only a handful of AZD1222 recipients. Mostly white British, mostly female donors; authors suggested clonal diversity may be underestimated.

CDR3 length: 14 residues. V shed 3 bases and J shed 0 bases, with 8 bases lying between them. The germline V gene has CDR1 MNHEY and CDR2 SMNVEV (reference sequence). What was sequenced was peripheral blood. The sequence derives from an adult in good health. This chain connects TRBV27 to TRBJ1-1, with a possible D match to TRBD1 (6 bases). The CDR3 is CASSFRQVNTEAFF. The CDR3 nucleotides are TGTGCCAGCAGTTTCAGACAGGTGAACACTGAAGCTTTCTTT.